This section outlines one TCR beta chain sequence together with its context. The data derive from a study of T cell responses to AZD1222 COVID-19 vaccine. Assay: immunoSEQ multiplex PCR; the TCRdb copy retains only in-frame clones and omits some. The sample carries 100,000 to 150,000 clones, approximately 84% recorded once. The germline V gene has CDR1 SGHNT and CDR2 YENEEA. V gave up 4 bases and J gave up 5 bases; unmatched junction bases: 1. The CDR3 runs to 13 residues. Source: peripheral blood, taken on day 0 of AZD1222 vaccination. This clonotype was sampled from an adult in good health. The chain combines TRBV11-3 with TRBJ2-1; TRBD1 matches 8 bases. The CDR3 sequence: CASSSDRDNEQFF. DNA for the CDR3: TGTGCCAGCAGCTCGGACAGGGACAATGAGCAGTTCTTC.